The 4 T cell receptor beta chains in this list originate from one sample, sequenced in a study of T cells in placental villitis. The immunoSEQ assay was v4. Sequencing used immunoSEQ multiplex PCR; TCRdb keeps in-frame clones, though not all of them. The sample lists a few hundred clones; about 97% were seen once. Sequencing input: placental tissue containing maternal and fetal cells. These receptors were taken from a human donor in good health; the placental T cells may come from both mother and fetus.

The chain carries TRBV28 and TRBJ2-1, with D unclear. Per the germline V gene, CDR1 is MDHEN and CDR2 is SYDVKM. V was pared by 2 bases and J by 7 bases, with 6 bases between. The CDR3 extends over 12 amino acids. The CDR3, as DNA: TGTGCCAGCAGTTTACTAATGAATGAGCAGTTCTTC. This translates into CASSLLMNEQFF.

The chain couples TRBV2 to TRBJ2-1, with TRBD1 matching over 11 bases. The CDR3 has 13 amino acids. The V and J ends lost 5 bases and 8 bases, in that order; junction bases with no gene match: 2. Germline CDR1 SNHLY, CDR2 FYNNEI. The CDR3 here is CASSRTGGDEQFF. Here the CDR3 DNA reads TGTGCCAGCAGTCGGACAGGGGGCGATGAGCAGTTCTTC.

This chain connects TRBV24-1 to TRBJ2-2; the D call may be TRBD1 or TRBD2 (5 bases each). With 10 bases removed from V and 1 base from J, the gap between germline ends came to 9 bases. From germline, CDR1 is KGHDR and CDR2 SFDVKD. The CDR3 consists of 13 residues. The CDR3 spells CATRGQNTGELFF. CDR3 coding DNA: TGTGCCACACGGGGCCAGAACACCGGGGAGCTGTTTTTT.

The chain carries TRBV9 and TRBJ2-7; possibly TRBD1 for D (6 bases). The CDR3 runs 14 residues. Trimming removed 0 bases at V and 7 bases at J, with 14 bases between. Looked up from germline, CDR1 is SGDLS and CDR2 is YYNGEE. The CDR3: CASSVAGRGGEQYF. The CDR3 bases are TGTGCCAGCAGCGTAGCTGGCAGGGGCGGGGAGCAGTACTTC.